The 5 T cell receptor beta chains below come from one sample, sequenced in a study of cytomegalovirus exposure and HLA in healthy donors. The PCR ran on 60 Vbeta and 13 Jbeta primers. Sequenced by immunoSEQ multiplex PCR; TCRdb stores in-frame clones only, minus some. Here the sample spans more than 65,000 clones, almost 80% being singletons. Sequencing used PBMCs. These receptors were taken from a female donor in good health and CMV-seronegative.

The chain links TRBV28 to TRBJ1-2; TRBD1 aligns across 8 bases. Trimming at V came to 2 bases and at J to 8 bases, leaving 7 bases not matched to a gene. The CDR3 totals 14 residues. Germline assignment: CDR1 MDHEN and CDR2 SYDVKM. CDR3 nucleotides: TGTGCCAGCAGTTTACTCCAGGGGGCGCGAGGCTACACCTTC. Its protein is CASSLLQGARGYTF.

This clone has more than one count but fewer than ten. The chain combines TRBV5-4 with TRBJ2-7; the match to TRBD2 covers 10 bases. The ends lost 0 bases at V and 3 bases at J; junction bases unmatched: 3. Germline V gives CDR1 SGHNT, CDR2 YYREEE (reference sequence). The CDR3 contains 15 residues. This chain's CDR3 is CASSLGGTSVYEQYF. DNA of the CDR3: TGTGCCAGCAGCTTGGGGGGGACTAGCGTCTACGAGCAGTACTTC. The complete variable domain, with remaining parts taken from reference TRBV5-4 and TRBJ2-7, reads ETGVTQSPTHLIKTRGQQVTLRCSSQSGHNTVSWYQQALGQGPQFIFQYYREEENGRGNFPPRFSGLQFPNYSSELNVNALELDDSALYLCASSLGGTSVYEQYFGPGTRLTVT.

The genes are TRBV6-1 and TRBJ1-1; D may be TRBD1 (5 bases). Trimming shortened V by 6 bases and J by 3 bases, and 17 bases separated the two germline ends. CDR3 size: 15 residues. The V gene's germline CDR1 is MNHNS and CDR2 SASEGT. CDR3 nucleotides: TGTGCCAGCAGATACATCAGGGCAGGAGACACTGAAGCTTTCTTT. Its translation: CASRYIRAGDTEAFF.

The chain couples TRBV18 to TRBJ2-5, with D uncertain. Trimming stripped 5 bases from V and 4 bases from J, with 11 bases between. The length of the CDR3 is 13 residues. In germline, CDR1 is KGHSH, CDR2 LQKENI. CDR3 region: CASSGENLETQYF. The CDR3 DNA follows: TGTGCCAGCTCAGGAGAAAACTTAGAGACCCAGTACTTC.

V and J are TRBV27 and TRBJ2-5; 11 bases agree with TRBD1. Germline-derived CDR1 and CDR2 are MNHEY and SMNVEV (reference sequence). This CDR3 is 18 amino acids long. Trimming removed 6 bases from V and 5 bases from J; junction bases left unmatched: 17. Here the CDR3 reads CASRGTGGSFHLEETQYF. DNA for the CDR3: TGTGCCAGCAGGGGGACAGGGGGTTCTTTTCATCTCGAGGAGACCCAGTACTTC.